This is a list of T cell receptor beta chains from one sample in a study of spatial heterogeneity in lung cancer. Each CDR3 protein is one row after TCRdb ran MiXCR on the 5' RACE reads. The sample contains about 3,400 distinct CDR3 sequences, about a quarter of which appear only once. This sample comprised normal lung tissue next to the tumor, obtained at surgery. These receptors were taken from a male donor with early-stage non-small cell lung cancer. Both conserved end residues are part of each CDR3. D genes are given only for firm matches. Not all rows give a size; the values are once, few, many and, for expanded clones, a class.

j_gene: TRBJ1-5
d_gene: -
abundance: medium-sized
v_gene: TRBV11-2
CDR3nt: TGTGCCAGCAGCGTGGGAAATAGCAATCAGCCCCAGCATTTT
CDR3aa: CASSVGNSNQPQHF

j_gene: TRBJ2-3
d_gene: -
abundance: many
v_gene: TRBV5-1
CDR3nt: TGCGCCAGCAGACCGGACAGATCCACAGATACGCAGTATTTT
CDR3aa: CASRPDRSTDTQYF

j_gene: TRBJ1-2
d_gene: -
abundance: -
v_gene: TRBV12-3/TRBV12-4
CDR3nt: TGTGCCAGCAGTTACAGGAGCTATGGCTACACCTTC
CDR3aa: CASSYRSYGYTF

j_gene: TRBJ1-2
d_gene: -
abundance: medium-sized
v_gene: TRBV20-1
CDR3nt: TGCAGTGTCTCGAAAAGGACAGTCGGCTACACCTTC
CDR3aa: CSVSKRTVGYTF

j_gene: TRBJ2-5
d_gene: TRBD1
abundance: medium-sized
v_gene: TRBV20-1
CDR3nt: TGCAGTGCTAGAGATTCTCAGGGACAGCCCCAAGAGACCCAGTACTTC
CDR3aa: CSARDSQGQPQETQYF

j_gene: TRBJ2-3
d_gene: TRBD2
abundance: medium-sized
v_gene: TRBV7-2
CDR3nt: TGTGCCAGCAGCCTATCTAGCGGGAGGGCCACAGATACGCAGTATTTT
CDR3aa: CASSLSSGRATDTQYF

j_gene: TRBJ1-5
d_gene: -
abundance: medium-sized
v_gene: TRBV12-3/TRBV12-4
CDR3nt: TGTGCCATCAGCGGGGGGGTTGGTGGTTATCAGCCCCAGCATTTT
CDR3aa: CAISGGVGGYQPQHF

j_gene: TRBJ2-2
d_gene: -
abundance: medium-sized
v_gene: TRBV5-1
CDR3nt: TGCGCCAGCGGATCAGGGTCGAACACCGGGGAGCTGTTTTTT
CDR3aa: CASGSGSNTGELFF

j_gene: TRBJ2-5
d_gene: TRBD2
abundance: medium-sized
v_gene: TRBV5-1
CDR3nt: TGCGCCAGCGGAGAGCGGGGGGGCGAAGAGACCCAGTACTTC
CDR3aa: CASGERGGEETQYF

j_gene: TRBJ1-1
d_gene: TRBD1
abundance: medium-sized
v_gene: TRBV7-9
CDR3nt: TGTGCCAGCAGCCGAGGACAGGGGTTTTTCGCTTTCTTT
CDR3aa: CASSRGQGFFAFF

j_gene: TRBJ1-2
d_gene: -
abundance: few
v_gene: TRBV5-1
CDR3nt: TGCGCCAGCAGCTCGTCCTCGGGGCAATATGGCTACACCTTC
CDR3aa: CASSSSSGQYGYTF

j_gene: TRBJ2-3
d_gene: -
abundance: medium-sized
v_gene: TRBV7-8
CDR3nt: TGTGCCAGCAGCTTATTATATAGCACAGATACGCAGTATTTT
CDR3aa: CASSLLYSTDTQYF

j_gene: TRBJ1-6
d_gene: -
abundance: medium-sized
v_gene: TRBV6-1
CDR3nt: TGTGCCAGCAGGGATGGCTATAATTCACCCCTCCACTTT
CDR3aa: CASRDGYNSPLHF

j_gene: TRBJ2-5
d_gene: -
abundance: -
v_gene: TRBV2
CDR3nt: TGTGCCAGCAGATTTCATGGGACGAGAGAGACCCAGTACTTC
CDR3aa: CASRFHGTRETQYF

j_gene: TRBJ2-3
d_gene: -
abundance: -
v_gene: TRBV7-9
CDR3nt: TGTGCCAGCAGCGAACGGGGAACAGATACGCAGTATTTT
CDR3aa: CASSERGTDTQYF

j_gene: TRBJ2-1
d_gene: TRBD2
abundance: many
v_gene: TRBV10-3
CDR3nt: TGTGCCATCAGTGAGTCCACTAGCGGGATCTATGAGCAGTTCTTC
CDR3aa: CAISESTSGIYEQFF

j_gene: TRBJ2-5
d_gene: -
abundance: few
v_gene: TRBV20-1
CDR3nt: TGCAGTGCTAGAGACTTTCGGCAGGGAGAACAAGAGACCCAGTACTTC
CDR3aa: CSARDFRQGEQETQYF

j_gene: TRBJ1-5
d_gene: -
abundance: medium-sized
v_gene: TRBV29-1
CDR3nt: TGCAGCGCCGGCGCGGGCCTCAATCAGCCCCAGCATTTT
CDR3aa: CSAGAGLNQPQHF

j_gene: TRBJ1-1
d_gene: TRBD1
abundance: medium-sized
v_gene: TRBV12-3/TRBV12-4
CDR3nt: TGTGCCAGCAGCCCGGGACAGGGCAGCACTGAAGCTTTCTTT
CDR3aa: CASSPGQGSTEAFF

j_gene: TRBJ1-2
d_gene: -
abundance: -
v_gene: TRBV5-6
CDR3nt: TGTGCCAGCAGCTTGGGCAATTCGCGAGGCTACACCTTC
CDR3aa: CASSLGNSRGYTF

j_gene: TRBJ1-2
d_gene: TRBD1
abundance: few
v_gene: TRBV29-1
CDR3nt: TGCAGCGTCGGACAGGGCCTTGGCTATGGCTACACCTTC
CDR3aa: CSVGQGLGYGYTF

j_gene: TRBJ1-1
d_gene: -
abundance: many
v_gene: TRBV24-1
CDR3nt: TGTGCCACCAGATCTGGATTTTTTAACACTGAAGCTTTCTTT
CDR3aa: CATRSGFFNTEAFF

j_gene: TRBJ1-2
d_gene: -
abundance: -
v_gene: TRBV4-1
CDR3nt: TGCGCCAGCAGCCAGAAGGAGTCCGCTAACTATGGCTACACCTTC
CDR3aa: CASSQKESANYGYTF

j_gene: TRBJ2-2
d_gene: TRBD1
abundance: many
v_gene: TRBV7-9
CDR3nt: TGTGCCAGCAGCTCACCGGGACAGGGGACCCACGCATTCACCGGGGAGCTGTTTTTT
CDR3aa: CASSSPGQGTHAFTGELFF

j_gene: TRBJ1-2
d_gene: -
abundance: -
v_gene: TRBV28
CDR3nt: TGTGCCAGCAGTTTAGGTAGGGGTGGATGGTATGGCTACACCTTC
CDR3aa: CASSLGRGGWYGYTF

j_gene: TRBJ1-1
d_gene: -
abundance: -
v_gene: TRBV28
CDR3nt: TGTGCCAGCAGTGCGACCAGGAGAGAGGCTTTCTTT
CDR3aa: CASSATRREAFF

j_gene: TRBJ2-7
d_gene: TRBD2
abundance: -
v_gene: TRBV7-7
CDR3nt: TGTGCTAGCAGCCCAAGCGGGGGTTTGGAGCCAAGAAAGCAGTACTTC
CDR3aa: CASSPSGGLEPRKQYF

j_gene: TRBJ2-7
d_gene: TRBD2
abundance: medium-sized
v_gene: TRBV7-9
CDR3nt: TGTGCCAGCAGGCGGACTAGCGGGGGGAACTACGAGCAGTACTTC
CDR3aa: CASRRTSGGNYEQYF

j_gene: TRBJ2-7
d_gene: TRBD1
abundance: many
v_gene: TRBV5-4
CDR3nt: TGTGCCAGCAGCCTACAGGGGTCCTACGAGCAGTACTTC
CDR3aa: CASSLQGSYEQYF

j_gene: TRBJ2-1
d_gene: TRBD2
abundance: medium-sized
v_gene: TRBV29-1
CDR3nt: TGCAGCGTTTCGTTAGGACTAGCGGGGACTCAGAATGAGCAGTTCTTC
CDR3aa: CSVSLGLAGTQNEQFF

j_gene: TRBJ2-7
d_gene: -
abundance: -
v_gene: TRBV11-1
CDR3nt: TGTGCCAGCAGCCAAATCCTGGGGTCCTACGAGCAGTACTTC
CDR3aa: CASSQILGSYEQYF

j_gene: TRBJ2-7
d_gene: TRBD2
abundance: medium-sized
v_gene: TRBV20-1
CDR3nt: TGCAGTGCTTTCCGGACTAGCGGGGGTGCTCCTTCCTACGAGCAGTACTTC
CDR3aa: CSAFRTSGGAPSYEQYF

j_gene: TRBJ1-1
d_gene: -
abundance: medium-sized
v_gene: TRBV28
CDR3nt: TGTGCCAGCAGAGTAAGCACTGAAGCTTTCTTT
CDR3aa: CASRVSTEAFF

j_gene: TRBJ1-1
d_gene: -
abundance: -
v_gene: TRBV12-3/TRBV12-4
CDR3nt: TGTGCCAGCAGTTTAAGCACGAACACTGAAGCTTTCTTT
CDR3aa: CASSLSTNTEAFF

j_gene: TRBJ1-1
d_gene: -
abundance: medium-sized
v_gene: TRBV29-1
CDR3nt: TGCAGCGTTGAAGGGCAGGGAGGGGAAGCTTTCTTT
CDR3aa: CSVEGQGGEAFF

j_gene: TRBJ2-7
d_gene: -
abundance: few
v_gene: TRBV28
CDR3nt: TGTGCCAGCAGTTTGGGGATCTCCTACGAGCAGTACTTC
CDR3aa: CASSLGISYEQYF

j_gene: TRBJ2-2
d_gene: -
abundance: many
v_gene: TRBV9
CDR3nt: TGTGCCAGCAGCCCCCCGACCGGGGAGCTGTTTTTT
CDR3aa: CASSPPTGELFF

j_gene: TRBJ1-2
d_gene: TRBD1
abundance: -
v_gene: TRBV14
CDR3nt: TGTGCCAGCAGCCAAGACCCCCCAGGGGGAGTGGGAGAAGGTGGCTACACCTTC
CDR3aa: CASSQDPPGGVGEGGYTF

j_gene: TRBJ1-2
d_gene: -
abundance: medium-sized
v_gene: TRBV6-2/TRBV6-3
CDR3nt: TGTGCCAGCAGTTACTCGAGAGGTCCTCAGATTGACTATGGCTACACCTTC
CDR3aa: CASSYSRGPQIDYGYTF